The rows below give T cell receptor beta chains drawn from one sample of a study of OX40 agonist ivuxolimab in advanced cancers. The protocol was immunoSEQ multiplex PCR, while the TCRdb copy is restricted to in-frame clones and leaves out a portion. The table has around 15,000 clones, around 75% seen once; the top ten hold about 36%. The starting material was CD4+ or CD8+ T cells sorted from blood, obtained in a trial of the OX40 agonist ivuxolimab. All receptors come from an adult with an advanced solid tumor such as melanoma, head and neck, liver or kidney cancer. The CDR3 runs from the conserved cysteine through the conserved F or W. A D gene is named only where the DNA matches it firmly. The size of a clone is reported for some rows only, either as once, few or many, or as a class for expanded clones.

d_call: TRBD2
j_call: TRBJ2-1
clone_size: few
v_call: TRBV6-4
cdr3_nt: TGTGCCAGCAGTGAGGCTAGCGGGGGGTACAATGAGCAGTTCTTC
cdr3_aa: CASSEASGGYNEQFF

d_call: NA
j_call: TRBJ1-6
clone_size: NA
v_call: TRBV6-5
cdr3_nt: TGTGCCAGCAGTTACCACCCGGCCAGTTATAATTCACCCCTCCACTTT
cdr3_aa: CASSYHPASYNSPLHF

d_call: NA
j_call: TRBJ2-7
clone_size: NA
v_call: TRBV4-1
cdr3_nt: TGCGCCAGCAGCCAAGATCCGGGGGAGAAGTCCTACGAGCAGTACTTC
cdr3_aa: CASSQDPGEKSYEQYF

d_call: NA
j_call: TRBJ2-3
clone_size: NA
v_call: TRBV5-1
cdr3_nt: TGCGCCAGCAGCTTGGGGCGGTACACAGATACGCAGTATTTT
cdr3_aa: CASSLGRYTDTQYF

d_call: NA
j_call: TRBJ1-1
clone_size: once
v_call: TRBV7-9
cdr3_nt: TGTGCCAGCAGCTTAGACACATCGGAAGCTTTCTTT
cdr3_aa: CASSLDTSEAFF

d_call: TRBD2
j_call: TRBJ2-7
clone_size: NA
v_call: TRBV13
cdr3_nt: TGTGCCAGCAGCTTAGGCGCGGGGACTAAGACCTACGAGCAGTACTTC
cdr3_aa: CASSLGAGTKTYEQYF

d_call: TRBD1
j_call: TRBJ2-7
clone_size: medium-sized
v_call: TRBV5-1
cdr3_nt: TGCGCCAGCAGCTTTGGGACAGGGTCCTACGAGCAGTACTTC
cdr3_aa: CASSFGTGSYEQYF

d_call: TRBD1
j_call: TRBJ2-3
clone_size: few
v_call: TRBV5-1
cdr3_nt: TGCGCCAGCAGCCTTCCCGTCAGGGGGCGAACAGATACGCAGTATTTT
cdr3_aa: CASSLPVRGRTDTQYF

d_call: NA
j_call: TRBJ1-2
clone_size: NA
v_call: TRBV5-4
cdr3_nt: TGTGCCAGCAGCTCGACTCGGTACTGGGCTGAAGAGGGCTACACCTTC
cdr3_aa: CASSSTRYWAEEGYTF

d_call: NA
j_call: TRBJ1-1
clone_size: NA
v_call: TRBV9
cdr3_nt: TGTGCCAGCAGCGTAGCTGACAGAGAAGCTTTCTTT
cdr3_aa: CASSVADREAFF

d_call: NA
j_call: TRBJ2-3
clone_size: NA
v_call: TRBV28
cdr3_nt: TGTGCCAGCAGTGACCGGCCCCGGAGCGCAGATACGCAGTATTTT
cdr3_aa: CASSDRPRSADTQYF

d_call: TRBD1
j_call: TRBJ1-2
clone_size: NA
v_call: TRBV27
cdr3_nt: TGTGCCAGCAGCTGGGACAGGCAGTTGGGGTATGGCTACACCTTC
cdr3_aa: CASSWDRQLGYGYTF

d_call: NA
j_call: TRBJ2-1
clone_size: NA
v_call: TRBV27
cdr3_nt: TGTGCCAGCAGCAAGGGGAATGAGCAGTTCTTC
cdr3_aa: CASSKGNEQFF

d_call: TRBD2
j_call: TRBJ2-1
clone_size: NA
v_call: TRBV5-1
cdr3_nt: TGCGCCAGCAGCATAGGACTAGATTGGTTCTTC
cdr3_aa: CASSIGLDWFF

d_call: NA
j_call: TRBJ2-5
clone_size: NA
v_call: TRBV30
cdr3_nt: TGTGCCTGGAGTGAGACATCCGAGACCCAGTACTTC
cdr3_aa: CAWSETSETQYF

d_call: NA
j_call: TRBJ2-7
clone_size: NA
v_call: TRBV6-5
cdr3_nt: TGTGCCAGCAGTTACTCGAACAGTTACGAGCAGTACTTC
cdr3_aa: CASSYSNSYEQYF

d_call: NA
j_call: TRBJ2-1
clone_size: few
v_call: TRBV2
cdr3_nt: TGTGCCAGCAGGGACGGGACAAAGAGCTCCTACAATGAGCAGTTCTTC
cdr3_aa: CASRDGTKSSYNEQFF

d_call: NA
j_call: TRBJ2-3
clone_size: NA
v_call: TRBV7-8
cdr3_nt: TGTGCCAGCAGCAAGATGATAGAGACAGATACGCAGTATTTT
cdr3_aa: CASSKMIETDTQYF

d_call: NA
j_call: TRBJ2-1
clone_size: NA
v_call: TRBV19
cdr3_nt: TGTGCCAGTACCTTAGAGGGGGGTTCCTCCTACAATGAGCAGTTCTTC
cdr3_aa: CASTLEGGSSYNEQFF

d_call: TRBD2
j_call: TRBJ2-7
clone_size: NA
v_call: TRBV11-2
cdr3_nt: TGTGCCAGCAGCTTAGCCATGGGGGGACTAGCTGTCTACGAGCAGTACTTC
cdr3_aa: CASSLAMGGLAVYEQYF

d_call: NA
j_call: TRBJ2-2
clone_size: NA
v_call: TRBV5-6
cdr3_nt: TGTGCCAGCAGCTTGGATCGCAGTCCGTCGTTAGAGCTGTTTTTT
cdr3_aa: CASSLDRSPSLELFF

d_call: NA
j_call: TRBJ2-7
clone_size: NA
v_call: TRBV6-5
cdr3_nt: TGTGCCAGCAGTTCGGGGCCTGAGCAGTACTTC
cdr3_aa: CASSSGPEQYF